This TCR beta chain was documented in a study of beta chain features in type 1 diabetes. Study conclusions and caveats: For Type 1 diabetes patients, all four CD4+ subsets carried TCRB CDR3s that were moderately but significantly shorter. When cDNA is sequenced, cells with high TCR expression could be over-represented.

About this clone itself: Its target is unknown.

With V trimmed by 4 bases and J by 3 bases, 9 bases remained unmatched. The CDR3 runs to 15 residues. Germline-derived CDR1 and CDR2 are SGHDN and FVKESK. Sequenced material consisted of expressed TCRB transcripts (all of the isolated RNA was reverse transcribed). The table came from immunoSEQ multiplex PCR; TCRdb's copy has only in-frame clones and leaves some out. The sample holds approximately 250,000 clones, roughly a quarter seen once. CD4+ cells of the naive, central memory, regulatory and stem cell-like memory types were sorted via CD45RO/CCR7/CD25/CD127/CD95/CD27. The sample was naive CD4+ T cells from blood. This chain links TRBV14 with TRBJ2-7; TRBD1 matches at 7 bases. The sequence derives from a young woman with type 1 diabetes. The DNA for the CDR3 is TGTGCCAGCAGCCGAGGGACAGTTCTTTACTACGAGCAGTACTTC. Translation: CASSRGTVLYYEQYF.